A selection of T cell receptor beta chains follows, all from one sample in a study of T cell changes during pregnancy in multiple sclerosis. Sequencing was performed with immunoSEQ multiplex PCR; in TCRdb, only in-frame clones are kept and a portion is missing. Among approximately 60,000 clones listed, 93% were seen once. The input for sequencing was CD8+ T cells from peripheral blood mononuclear cells, taken in the second trimester of pregnancy. These receptors were taken from a female donor with multiple sclerosis, enrolled in a pregnancy study. Each CDR3 is given with its conserved first and last residue. D genes are given only for firm matches. Clone size, where shown, is once, few, many, or a class for clones that have expanded.

j_call d_call clone_size v_call cdr3_nt cdr3_aa
TRBJ1-5 TRBD1 . TRBV19 TGTGCCAGTAGTGCTGGGACAGCCGCCAATCAGCCCCAGCATTTT CASSAGTAANQPQHF
TRBJ2-7 . . TRBV7-6 TGTGCCAGCAGCTTTAAGGAGGCCTACGAGCAGTACTTC CASSFKEAYEQYF
TRBJ1-1 . . TRBV2 TGTGCCATCCACCCGACAGCGAACACTGAAGCTTTCTTT CAIHPTANTEAFF
TRBJ2-7 . . TRBV27 TGTGCCAGCAGTTTTTACCCGGGTGGCGAGCAGTACTTC CASSFYPGGEQYF
TRBJ1-1 TRBD1 . TRBV5-4 TGTGCCAGCAGCTTGGCGGGACAGGGGAGATACACTGAAGCTTTCTTT CASSLAGQGRYTEAFF
TRBJ2-7 TRBD1 . TRBV30 TGTGCCTGGAGTGTCCTGACAGGGGGAGGAACCTACGAGCAGTACTTC CAWSVLTGGGTYEQYF
TRBJ2-7 TRBD2 . TRBV6-5 TGTGCCAGCAGCACGACTAGCGGGAGGGCCCAAGAGCAGTACTTC CASSTTSGRAQEQYF
TRBJ2-7 TRBD1 . TRBV28 TGTGCCAGCAGCCCTATGACAGGGGGCAACTACGAGCAGTACTTC CASSPMTGGNYEQYF
TRBJ1-4 . . TRBV4-3 TGCGCCAGCAGCCAAGATGGTCCGACTACGGGTGAAAAACTGTTTTTT CASSQDGPTTGEKLFF
TRBJ1-3 . . TRBV30 TGTGCCTGGAGCTCCCCGACAGGTGGAAACACCATATATTTT CAWSSPTGGNTIYF
TRBJ2-3 TRBD1 . TRBV5-5 TGTGCCAGCAGCTTGCACCCTTCCGGGACAGGCACAGATACGCAGTATTTT CASSLHPSGTGTDTQYF
TRBJ1-1 TRBD1 . TRBV14 TGTGCCAGCAGCCAAGAAACCGGTGGGGGACAGGGACTGAAGGCTTTCTTT CASSQETGGGQGLKAFF
TRBJ2-2 TRBD2 once TRBV30 TGTGCCTGGAGTGGGCTAGCGGGGAGGGGCGTGAACACCGGGGAGCTGTTTTTT CAWSGLAGRGVNTGELFF
TRBJ1-5 TRBD1 . TRBV29-1 TGCAGCGTCAGGGACAGGGGGCTTAGGCAGCCCCAGCATTTT CSVRDRGLRQPQHF
TRBJ2-5 . . TRBV7-8 TGTGCCAGCAGCTTAGAGGGAGAAGAGACCCAGTACTTC CASSLEGEETQYF
TRBJ1-2 . once TRBV27 TGTGCCAGCAGTTTAAAAGGGGATGATGGCTACACCTTC CASSLKGDDGYTF
TRBJ2-7 . . TRBV30 TGTGCCTGGGCGGGTGGAGGCGGGCCCTTCTACGAGCAGTACTTC CAWAGGGGPFYEQYF
TRBJ2-7 TRBD1 once TRBV7-9 TGTGCCAGCAGCTCAAAGACAGGACAGGTGGTTTCCGAGCAGTACTTC CASSSKTGQVVSEQYF
TRBJ2-5 . . TRBV27 TGTGCCAGCAGTCCCCTTCAGGGCTGGGAGACCCAGTACTTC CASSPLQGWETQYF
TRBJ2-3 TRBD1 . TRBV7-2 TGTGCCAGCAGCTTAGTCCGCAGGGGGCAGCACCTCGCGCAGTATTTT CASSLVRRGQHLAQYF
TRBJ1-2 . . TRBV27 TGTGCCAGCAGTTTGGCAGGGGCGCCCTATGGCTACACCTTC CASSLAGAPYGYTF
TRBJ2-7 . . TRBV30 TGTGCCTGCCAGACTAGACCCTACGAGCAGTACTTC CACQTRPYEQYF
TRBJ2-1 . . TRBV28 TGTGCCAGCAGTCCCTCTGGCGGACTATACAATGAGCAGTTCTTC CASSPSGGLYNEQFF
TRBJ1-1 . . TRBV19 TGTGCCAGTAGTATATTTGAGGGTGAAGCTTTCTTT CASSIFEGEAFF
TRBJ1-2 . . TRBV9 TGTGCCAGCAGCGCCAATCCCCGGACAGTGTTCGGCTATGGCTACACCTTC CASSANPRTVFGYGYTF
TRBJ1-2 . . TRBV21-1 TGTGCCAGCAGCAAACCTCCAGGGTCGGGTGGCTACACCTTC CASSKPPGSGGYTF
TRBJ1-5 . . TRBV5-6 TGTGCCAGCACCCTCGGAGGGTTAGGTAGCAATCAGCCCCAGCATTTT CASTLGGLGSNQPQHF
TRBJ1-6 . . TRBV27 TGTGCCAGCATCCCCACAGCGGGCTCCTATAATTCACCCCTCCACTTT CASIPTAGSYNSPLHF
TRBJ1-1 TRBD1 . TRBV28 TGTGCCAGCAGTTTTCTTGGGACAGGAGTTTGGGAAGCTTTCTTT CASSFLGTGVWEAFF
TRBJ1-5 TRBD1 . TRBV27 TGTGCCAGCAGTTTATCAGGGGGCGGCAATCAGCCCCAGCATTTT CASSLSGGGNQPQHF
TRBJ2-7 . . TRBV20-1 TGCAGTGCTAGAACAGGGTACGAGCAGTACTTC CSARTGYEQYF
TRBJ1-5 . . TRBV19 TGTGCCAGTAGTGACAGCCATCAGCCCCAGCATTTT CASSDSHQPQHF
TRBJ2-1 . . TRBV28 TGTGCCAGCAGGACGGACAAAGATTACAATGAGCAGTTCTTC CASRTDKDYNEQFF
TRBJ2-7 . once TRBV5-5 TGTGCCAGCAGCTTGAGAATACTAGCCCTGCACGAGCAGTACTTC CASSLRILALHEQYF
TRBJ2-7 . . TRBV4-1 TGCGCCAGCAGCCCCGCCCCGGGAGCCTCCTACGAGCAGTACTTC CASSPAPGASYEQYF
TRBJ2-7 . . TRBV5-1 TGCGCCAGCAGCTCAGGCTCCTACGAGCAGTACTTC CASSSGSYEQYF
TRBJ2-2 . . TRBV7-9 TGTGCCAGCAGCTTAGGCGGTCGCGGGGAGCTGTTTTTT CASSLGGRGELFF